This TCR beta chain was captured in a study of response to subunit inactivated influenza vaccine. This clonotype was detected a few times. As yet, its antigen is unknown. Trimming took off 5 bases at V and 4 bases at J, with 18 bases between the two ends. The CDR3 covers 16 residues. Each CDR3 protein gets one entry after TCRdb re-called the RT-PCR reads with MiXCR. The data hold 500,000 to 650,000 distinct CDR3 sequences, with around 8% observed a single time. Study observations and caveats: Authors suggested few new T cells are recruited by each seasonal influenza vaccination.

The sequence was collected from a man aged 50 to 75 who received an inactivated influenza vaccine. The specimen comprised PBMCs from blood, sampled roughly 24 months after vaccination. The chain couples TRBV12-3 or TRBV12-4 to TRBJ2-4; tentatively, D is TRBD1 (5 bases). CDR3 sequence (DNA): TGTGCCAGCAGTCTAGACGGCAGGGTCGATAAAAACATTCAGTACTTC. It yields the protein CASSLDGRVDKNIQYF.